This is a list of T cell receptor beta chains from one sample in a study of blood T cells in healthy people across ages. TCRdb ran MiXCR on the 5' RACE reads and lists one entry per CDR3 protein. This table has over 1,500,000 distinct CDR3 sequences, roughly two fifths appearing once. Sequenced sample: blood. The receptors shown here come from a human donor in good health. Both conserved end residues are part of each CDR3. The D gene is left open where the match is weak. Not all rows give a size; the values are once, few, many and, for expanded clones, a class.

TRBD1,TRBJ1-2,TRBV7-9,NA,CASTGGQTYGYTF,TGTGCCAGCACAGGGGGACAGACTTATGGCTACACCTTC
TRBD2,TRBJ2-1,TRBV19,NA,CASSIGSGGAQNEQFF,TGTGCCAGTAGTATAGGGAGCGGGGGGGCGCAGAATGAGCAGTTCTTC
NA,TRBJ2-5,TRBV12-3/TRBV12-4,few,CASSQGDFLGETQYF,TGTGCCAGCAGTCAGGGGGACTTCTTGGGGGAGACCCAGTACTTC
NA,TRBJ1-1,TRBV14,few,CASSQDRLTEAFF,TGTGCCAGCAGCCAAGATAGGTTGACTGAAGCTTTCTTT
NA,TRBJ2-7,TRBV29-1,NA,CSVFGIEEGASYEQYF,TGCAGCGTTTTTGGTATCGAGGAGGGGGCCTCCTACGAGCAGTACTTC
TRBD1,TRBJ2-7,TRBV12-3/TRBV12-4,few,CASSLTGGYGQYF,TGTGCCAGCAGTTTGACAGGGGGATATGGGCAGTACTTC
TRBD1,TRBJ1-2,TRBV5-1,few,CASRTGSIGYGYTF,TGCGCCAGCAGGACAGGGTCGATAGGCTATGGCTACACCTTC
NA,TRBJ2-1,TRBV4-1,NA,CASSQAIWGGARGNNEQFF,TGCGCCAGCAGCCAAGCAATCTGGGGGGGGGCCAGGGGAAACAATGAGCAGTTCTTC
NA,TRBJ2-7,TRBV12-3/TRBV12-4,NA,CASSLSPQGYEQYF,TGTGCCAGCAGTTTATCACCCCAGGGCTACGAGCAGTACTTC
NA,TRBJ1-2,TRBV12-5,NA,CASAFVAGTPNYGYTF,TGTGCTAGTGCCTTTGTGGCCGGGACACCTAACTATGGCTACACCTTC
TRBD1,TRBJ2-7,TRBV6-5,many,CASGSDRGSGKQYF,TGTGCCAGCGGGTCCGACAGGGGATCAGGGAAGCAGTACTTC
TRBD2,TRBJ2-3,TRBV7-9,few,CASSPRLAGGFDTDTQYF,TGTGCCAGCAGCCCAAGACTAGCGGGGGGGTTTGACACAGATACGCAGTATTTT
NA,TRBJ1-2,TRBV5-1,NA,CASSLDSAYGYTF,TGCGCCAGCAGCTTGGATTCAGCCTATGGCTACACCTTC
NA,TRBJ2-7,TRBV3-1,NA,CASSQAVGEQYF,TGTGCCAGCAGCCAAGCAGTGGGGGAGCAGTACTTC
NA,TRBJ2-2,TRBV4-1,NA,CASSPGPSETGELFF,TGCGCCAGCAGCCCGGGCCCTAGCGAAACCGGGGAGCTGTTTTTT
NA,TRBJ2-7,TRBV3-1,NA,CASSQDLVGGSYEQYF,TGTGCCAGCAGCCAAGATCTTGTAGGGGGTTCCTACGAGCAGTACTTC
NA,TRBJ2-7,TRBV12-3/TRBV12-4,many,CASSPRPHSYEQYF,TGTGCCAGCAGTCCTAGGCCCCACAGCTACGAGCAGTACTTC
TRBD2,TRBJ2-5,TRBV9,few,CASSGTSGVEETQYF,TGTGCCAGCAGCGGGACTAGCGGCGTTGAAGAGACCCAGTACTTC
NA,TRBJ2-7,TRBV28,few,CASSLPIYEAYEQYF,TGTGCCAGCAGTTTACCCATATACGAAGCCTACGAGCAGTACTTC
NA,TRBJ1-2,TRBV20-1,few,CSAREGGRAGGYTF,TGCAGTGCTAGGGAGGGCGGCAGGGCCGGCGGCTACACCTTC
NA,TRBJ1-2,TRBV10-3,few,CAISPEHGTVYGYTF,TGTGCCATCAGTCCCGAACACGGGACCGTCTATGGCTACACCTTC
TRBD1,TRBJ1-2,TRBV20-1,NA,CSARDASDRGGDGYTF,TGCAGTGCTAGAGATGCGAGTGACAGGGGAGGAGATGGCTACACCTTC
NA,TRBJ2-5,TRBV20-1,NA,CSAVLNTEETQYF,TGCAGTGCCGTGCTGAACACAGAAGAGACCCAGTACTTC
NA,TRBJ1-6,TRBV20-1,NA,CSARSGPLPLHF,TGCAGTGCTCGCTCAGGGCCTCTGCCCCTCCACTTT
NA,TRBJ1-4,TRBV13,NA,CASSSGKQGNEKLFF,TGTGCCAGCAGCTCCGGAAAGCAGGGAAATGAAAAACTGTTTTTT
NA,TRBJ1-1,TRBV7-3,NA,CASSLMVTGTEAFF,TGTGCCAGCAGCTTGATGGTGACTGGAACTGAAGCTTTCTTT
TRBD1,TRBJ2-3,TRBV12-3/TRBV12-4,few,CASSRIPGQGYHDTQYF,TGTGCCAGCAGTCGAATCCCGGGACAGGGTTATCACGATACGCAGTATTTT
NA,TRBJ1-2,TRBV7-2,NA,CASSLERFSYGYTF,TGTGCCAGCAGCTTAGAAAGGTTTAGCTATGGCTACACCTTC
NA,TRBJ1-2,TRBV7-3,few,CASSYPGHYGYTF,TGTGCCAGCAGCTATCCGGGTCACTATGGCTACACCTTC
TRBD1,TRBJ2-7,TRBV20-1,NA,CSARFIPGQGNEQYF,TGCAGTGCTAGATTTATACCGGGACAGGGAAACGAGCAGTACTTC
NA,TRBJ2-3,TRBV7-8,few,CASSLHSPGDVGDTQYF,TGTGCCAGCAGCTTACACTCGCCGGGGGACGTAGGAGATACGCAGTATTTT
NA,TRBJ1-5,TRBV5-1,many,CASSLGGAGNQPQHF,TGTGCCAGCAGTTTGGGCGGGGCAGGCAATCAGCCCCAGCATTTT
TRBD1,TRBJ1-1,TRBV27,NA,CTSSITGGPEAFF,TGTACCAGCAGCATTACAGGGGGACCTGAAGCTTTCTTT
NA,TRBJ1-2,TRBV5-1,NA,CASSFGTDNYGYTF,TGCGCCAGCAGCTTTGGGACGGATAACTATGGCTACACCTTC
NA,TRBJ1-5,TRBV3-1,few,CASSQDFNNQPQHF,TGTGCCAGCAGCCAAGATTTTAACAATCAGCCCCAGCATTTT
NA,TRBJ1-1,TRBV5-1,few,CASSTFGRNTEAFF,TGCGCCAGCAGCACCTTCGGGAGGAACACTGAAGCTTTCTTT
TRBD1,TRBJ1-1,TRBV18,NA,CASSRNRGSDGTEAFF,TGTGCCAGCTCCCGAAACAGGGGGTCTGATGGCACTGAAGCTTTCTTT
TRBD2,TRBJ2-3,TRBV7-6,few,CASSPRFGASGGTGTDTQYF,TGTGCCAGCAGCCCCCGGTTCGGGGCTAGCGGGGGGACCGGCACAGATACGCAGTATTTT
NA,TRBJ1-2,TRBV5-1,NA,CASSFSSDGYTF,TGCGCCAGCAGCTTTTCATCGGATGGCTACACCTTC
TRBD1,TRBJ1-6,TRBV20-1,NA,CSARITGGAGSPLHF,TGCAGTGCTAGAATCACAGGGGGCGCCGGTTCACCCCTCCACTTT
NA,TRBJ1-2,TRBV30,NA,CAWSPGAYGYTF,TGTGCCTGGAGCCCAGGGGCCTATGGCTACACCTTC
NA,TRBJ2-7,TRBV11-1,few,CASSRAATYEQYF,TGTGCCAGCAGCCGGGCAGCTACCTACGAGCAGTACTTC
NA,TRBJ2-5,TRBV7-9,many,CASSLIRSTQYF,TGTGCCAGCAGCCTAATTAGATCAACCCAGTACTTC